These 16 T cell receptor beta chains share one sample of origin, sequenced in a study of beta chain features in type 1 diabetes. Expressed TCRB transcripts got sequenced, as all isolated RNA was reverse transcribed. The method was immunoSEQ multiplex PCR; TCRdb's version includes in-frame clones alone and lacks a portion of them. This sample has 200,000 to 250,000 clones, with about 15% found just once. Findings and caveats of the study: Moderate yet significant TCRB CDR3 shortening was seen in Type 1 diabetes patients in all four CD4+ subsets.

These receptors have no known antigen. The sequenced sample was naive CD4+ T cells from blood. These receptors all come from a man aged 30 to 39 with type 1 diabetes.

This rearrangement joins TRBV27 to TRBJ2-7, with 10 bases lining up with TRBD2. Trimming removed 2 bases from V and 0 bases from J; junction bases left unmatched: 4. The germline V gene encodes CDR1 MNHEY and CDR2 SMNVEV (reference sequence). There are 16 residues in the CDR3. The CDR3 protein is CASSLKASGGSYEQYF. The CDR3, as DNA: TGTGCCAGCAGTTTAAAGGCTAGCGGGGGCTCCTACGAGCAGTACTTC.

The V gene is TRBV27, the J gene TRBJ2-7; TRBD1 aligns across 9 bases. V shed 2 bases and J 3 bases; nucleotides not matched to a gene: 5. Germline V gives CDR1 MNHEY, CDR2 SMNVEV (reference sequence). The CDR3 has 15 amino acids. The CDR3 here is CASSLQPGQGYEQYF. CDR3 coding DNA: TGTGCCAGCAGTTTACAGCCGGGACAGGGCTACGAGCAGTACTTC.

The V and J genes are TRBV4-2 and TRBJ2-1; tentative D call: TRBD2 (5 bases). The germline V gene has CDR1 LGHNA and CDR2 YNFKEQ. This CDR3 is built from 16 residues. The ends were cut back, 0 bases at V and 6 bases at J, with 15 bases in the middle. CDR3 DNA: TGTGCCAGCAGCCAAGATGCGAGGGTTTCAGGCAATGAGCAGTTCTTC. Amino acids: CASSQDARVSGNEQFF.

This clone was observed a few times. The chain joins TRBV2 to TRBJ2-3; 9 nucleotides align to TRBD1. Per germline, CDR1 SNHLY and CDR2 FYNNEI. The trim removed 8 bases at V and 4 bases at J, leaving 10 bases unmatched. This CDR3 region has 15 residues. This CDR3 reads CASGPGQGPPDTQYF. The CDR3 DNA reads as TGTGCCAGCGGCCCGGGACAGGGTCCTCCAGATACGCAGTATTTT.

This chain uses TRBV18 with TRBJ2-1; D is perhaps TRBD2 (7 bases). Germline CDR1 and CDR2: KGHSH and LQKENI. Trimming took 3 bases from V and 4 from J, leaving 16 bases between them. The CDR3 extends over 16 amino acids. The CDR3 reads CASSPLGGETYNEQFF. CDR3 nucleotides: TGTGCCAGCTCACCCCTAGGGGGGGAAACGTACAATGAGCAGTTCTTC.

This chain uses TRBV6-5 with TRBJ1-5; 8 nucleotides line up with TRBD1. Germline trimming cut 8 bases from V and 5 bases from J; bases unmatched to any gene: 8. Germline CDR1 reads MNHEY; CDR2 reads SVGAGI. The CDR3 loop spans 14 amino acids. The CDR3: CASSGAGGYQPQHF. The CDR3 DNA reads as TGTGCCAGCTCGGGGGCAGGGGGCTATCAGCCCCAGCATTTT.

This clone was counted between two and nine times. The rearrangement uses TRBV6-1 and TRBJ2-3; tentatively, D is TRBD2 (5 bases). The V gene lost 8 bases and the J gene lost 4 bases, with 13 bases spanning the gap. This CDR3 region has 13 residues. Germline values: CDR1 MNHNS, CDR2 SASEGT. The DNA for the CDR3 is TGTGCCAGCCTTCCGGAGGTGGCAGATACGCAGTATTTT. Protein sequence: CASLPEVADTQYF.

The chain uses TRBV7-2 and TRBJ2-1, with 8 bases fitting TRBD2. Germline V CDR1 and CDR2: SGHTA, FQGNSA. J was trimmed by 9 bases and V by 5 bases; bases with no gene match: 18. The CDR3 sequence is 17 residues long. CDR3 amino acids: CASSPRTGTRRGGEQFF. CDR3 bases: TGTGCCAGCAGCCCCCGAACCGGGACTAGGAGGGGCGGTGAGCAGTTCTTC.

This chain links TRBV2 with TRBJ2-3; TRBD1 matches 7 bases. The CDR3 extends over 12 amino acids. Trimming cost V 10 bases and J 7 bases; bases outside gene matches: 8. Germline CDR1 and CDR2: SNHLY and FYNNEI. The CDR3 sequence is CATNPGQNTQYF. The CDR3 nucleotides read TGTGCCACCAACCCGGGACAGAATACGCAGTATTTT.

This clone was seen once. In the same sample, other DNA sequences code for this CDR3. V is TRBV9 and J is TRBJ2-1; 11 bases fit TRBD2. The V gene end was trimmed by 0 bases and the J gene end by 4 bases; junction bases not matched to a gene: 0. CDR1 and CDR2 (germline): SGDLS, YYNGEE. This CDR3 is built from 15 residues. CDR3 DNA sequence: TGTGCCAGCAGCGTAGGGACTAGCGGGTACAATGAGCAGTTCTTC. This gives the protein CASSVGTSGYNEQFF.

This clone was seen only a few times. This chain joins TRBV19 and TRBJ2-7, with D uncertain. This CDR3 is 15 amino acids long. Germline V CDR1 and CDR2: LNHDA, SQIVND (reference sequence). The ends were cut back, 6 bases at V and 3 bases at J, with 18 bases in the middle. Here the CDR3 DNA reads TGTGCCAGTAGCGATAAAGCAGGTCCGAACTACGAGCAGTACTTC. Amino acid sequence: CASSDKAGPNYEQYF.

This clone was seen only a few times. The chain employs TRBV11-3 and TRBJ2-5; no firm D call. CDR1 and CDR2 from the germline V gene are SGHNT and YENEEA. Trimming pared 1 base from V and 0 bases from J, leaving 12 bases between. CDR3 size: 16 residues. The CDR3 nucleotides read TGTGCCAGCAGCTTAGGTCCGACTGCGTACCAAGAGACCCAGTACTTC. This sequence encodes CASSLGPTAYQETQYF.

This clone was counted between two and nine times. The chain carries TRBV2 and TRBJ2-5; TRBD1 aligns across 8 bases. Trimming took 6 bases from V and 5 from J; bases not matched to a gene: 5. CDR3 length equals 13 residues. Germline CDR1 reads SNHLY; CDR2 reads FYNNEI. This CDR3 reads CASRGQEGETQYF. The CDR3 region has the DNA TGTGCCAGCAGGGGACAGGAAGGCGAGACCCAGTACTTC.

This CDR3 reads CATSRDYLYEQYF. The DNA for the CDR3 is TGTGCCACCAGCAGGGACTACCTCTACGAGCAGTACTTC. The rearrangement joins TRBV15 to TRBJ2-7; D is possibly TRBD2 (6 bases). The CDR3 covers 13 residues. Deletions cut 3 bases from V and 3 bases from J, with 9 bases between. The V gene's germline CDR1 is LNHNV and CDR2 YYDKDF (reference sequence).

The V and J genes are TRBV7-2 and TRBJ2-5; 7 nucleotides agree with TRBD2. This CDR3 has 15 amino acids. Germline V gene sequence: CDR1 SGHTA, CDR2 FQGNSA. J lost 2 bases, V lost 2 bases, and 5 bases had no gene match. The CDR3 DNA is TGTGCCAGCAGCTTACAACTAGCGAGGCAAGAGACCCAGTACTTC. Protein: CASSLQLARQETQYF. Looking up the rest from reference TRBV7-2 and TRBJ2-5 gives the full variable domain: GAGVSQSPSNKVTEKGKDVELRCDPISGHTALYWYRQSLGQGLEFLIYFQGNSAPDKSGLPSDRFSAERTGGSVSTLTIQRTQQEDSAVYLCASSLQLARQETQYFGPGTRLLVL.

The genes are TRBV19 and TRBJ1-1; D remains ambiguous. Germline V gene sequence: CDR1 LNHDA, CDR2 SQIVND (reference sequence). Between the trimmed V and J ends, which lost 4 bases and 3 bases, there was a span of 12 bases. CDR3 length: 14 residues. In nucleotides, the CDR3 is TGTGCCAGTAGTACCCGGGGAGGGCACACTGAAGCTTTCTTT. Translation gives CASSTRGGHTEAFF.